Listed below are T cell receptor beta chains from one sample, sequenced in a study of T cell responses to AZD1222 COVID-19 vaccine. Profiled with immunoSEQ multiplex PCR; TCRdb holds only in-frame clones, not every one. The table lists hundreds of thousands of clones, roughly 93% of them singletons. Sequencing used peripheral blood, obtained 28 days after the second AZD1222 dose. The receptors here all came from an adult who received the AZD1222 COVID-19 vaccine. Both conserved end residues are part of each CDR3. Each record gives: CDR3 DNA, CDR3 protein, J gene, V gene, clone size, D gene. D genes are given only for firm matches. Clone size, where shown, is once, few, many, or a class for clones that have expanded.

CDR3 DNA: TGTGCCAGCGAAAGCGGGGGCCCCGGGGAGCTGTTTTTT
CDR3 protein: CASESGGPGELFF
J gene: TRBJ2-2
V gene: TRBV28
clone size: NA
D gene: TRBD2

CDR3 DNA: TGTGCCATAAAAGGGGGCGCAGATACGCAGTATTTT
CDR3 protein: CAIKGGADTQYF
J gene: TRBJ2-3
V gene: TRBV6-5
clone size: once
D gene: TRBD1

CDR3 DNA: TGTGCCAGCAGCACGGACCTAACCGGGGAGCTGTTTTTT
CDR3 protein: CASSTDLTGELFF
J gene: TRBJ2-2
V gene: TRBV11-1
clone size: NA
D gene: NA

CDR3 DNA: TGTGCCAGCACCACTAGCTACGGGGGGGAGACCCAGTACTTC
CDR3 protein: CASTTSYGGETQYF
J gene: TRBJ2-5
V gene: TRBV28
clone size: NA
D gene: TRBD2

CDR3 DNA: TGCGCCAGCAGCTTAAGTCAGTATAATTCACCCCTCCACTTT
CDR3 protein: CASSLSQYNSPLHF
J gene: TRBJ1-6
V gene: TRBV5-1
clone size: NA
D gene: NA

CDR3 DNA: TGTGCCAGCAGGACCGAGGGCCACGAGTTCTTC
CDR3 protein: CASRTEGHEFF
J gene: TRBJ2-1
V gene: TRBV12-3/TRBV12-4
clone size: NA
D gene: NA

CDR3 DNA: TGTGCCAGCAGTGAAAGCCCTGACACCTTC
CDR3 protein: CASSESPDTF
J gene: TRBJ1-2
V gene: TRBV6-1
clone size: NA
D gene: NA

CDR3 DNA: TGTGCCAGCAGCTTATATTGGGGGTGGAACTCCTACGAGCAGTACTTC
CDR3 protein: CASSLYWGWNSYEQYF
J gene: TRBJ2-7
V gene: TRBV7-9
clone size: NA
D gene: NA

CDR3 DNA: TGTGCCAGCAGCGTCCGGGACCGCTCCTACAATGAGCAGTTCTTC
CDR3 protein: CASSVRDRSYNEQFF
J gene: TRBJ2-1
V gene: TRBV9
clone size: once
D gene: NA

CDR3 DNA: TGTGCCATCAGGAAACAGGGGCCGGGGACTGAAGCTTTCTTT
CDR3 protein: CAIRKQGPGTEAFF
J gene: TRBJ1-1
V gene: TRBV10-3
clone size: NA
D gene: TRBD1

CDR3 DNA: TGTGCCAGCAGCCAAGTGGGGGACGCTGGCTACACCTTC
CDR3 protein: CASSQVGDAGYTF
J gene: TRBJ1-2
V gene: TRBV4-2
clone size: NA
D gene: NA

CDR3 DNA: TGTGCCAGCTCACCCTCTAGAGCAAGCTCTGGAAACACCATATATTTT
CDR3 protein: CASSPSRASSGNTIYF
J gene: TRBJ1-3
V gene: TRBV18
clone size: NA
D gene: NA

CDR3 DNA: TGTGCCAGCAGCGTAGACTGGGGCCGAGCCTACGAGCAGTACTTC
CDR3 protein: CASSVDWGRAYEQYF
J gene: TRBJ2-7
V gene: TRBV9
clone size: NA
D gene: NA

CDR3 DNA: TGCGCCAGCAGCCAGGCCGGCGGGGGTACGCAGTATTTT
CDR3 protein: CASSQAGGGTQYF
J gene: TRBJ2-3
V gene: TRBV4-1
clone size: NA
D gene: TRBD2

CDR3 DNA: TGTGCCAGCAGTTATAGCGGCTATGGCTACACCTTC
CDR3 protein: CASSYSGYGYTF
J gene: TRBJ1-2
V gene: TRBV28
clone size: NA
D gene: NA

CDR3 DNA: TGTGCCAGCACGGCGGAGGGGATTTCCTACGAGCAGTACTTC
CDR3 protein: CASTAEGISYEQYF
J gene: TRBJ2-7
V gene: TRBV2
clone size: NA
D gene: NA

CDR3 DNA: TGTGCCAGCAGCTTAATGCACAACCCGGGGACTGAAGCTTTCTTT
CDR3 protein: CASSLMHNPGTEAFF
J gene: TRBJ1-1
V gene: TRBV7-3
clone size: NA
D gene: NA

CDR3 DNA: TGTGCCAGCAGATCCGGACAGGGGGGAGATACGCAGTATTTT
CDR3 protein: CASRSGQGGDTQYF
J gene: TRBJ2-3
V gene: TRBV28
clone size: NA
D gene: TRBD1

CDR3 DNA: TGTGCCAGCAGCTTAGATTCGATGGGGTTCTACGAGCAGTACTTC
CDR3 protein: CASSLDSMGFYEQYF
J gene: TRBJ2-7
V gene: TRBV11-2
clone size: NA
D gene: NA

CDR3 DNA: TGTGCCAGCAGCTACGGCGGCAGATTCTATATTGGCTCTGGGGCCAACGTCCTGACTTTC
CDR3 protein: CASSYGGRFYIGSGANVLTF
J gene: TRBJ2-6
V gene: TRBV3-1/TRBV3-2
clone size: NA
D gene: NA

CDR3 DNA: TGTGCCACCACCCTCCGGGCCGCCGACTACAATGAGCAGTTCTTC
CDR3 protein: CATTLRAADYNEQFF
J gene: TRBJ2-1
V gene: TRBV7-6
clone size: NA
D gene: NA

CDR3 DNA: TGTGCCAGCACCCCAAAAGGGGTGCGCGAGCAGTACTTC
CDR3 protein: CASTPKGVREQYF
J gene: TRBJ2-7
V gene: TRBV6-5
clone size: NA
D gene: NA

CDR3 DNA: TGTGCCAGCAGTAAGGAGGGTCCGACTAGCGGGATTTCAGGGGAGCTGTTTTTT
CDR3 protein: CASSKEGPTSGISGELFF
J gene: TRBJ2-2
V gene: TRBV28
clone size: NA
D gene: TRBD2

CDR3 DNA: TGTGCCAGCAAAGGGGGAACTCACACCGGGGAGCTGTTTTTT
CDR3 protein: CASKGGTHTGELFF
J gene: TRBJ2-2
V gene: TRBV5-4
clone size: NA
D gene: NA

CDR3 DNA: TGTGCCAGCAGCCCCGGGCGGAATGAGCAGTTCTTC
CDR3 protein: CASSPGRNEQFF
J gene: TRBJ2-1
V gene: TRBV2
clone size: NA
D gene: NA

CDR3 DNA: TGTGCCAGCAGCCAAGACAGGGGGCTAGCTTTCTTT
CDR3 protein: CASSQDRGLAFF
J gene: TRBJ1-1
V gene: TRBV3-1/TRBV3-2
clone size: NA
D gene: TRBD1

CDR3 DNA: TGTGCCAGCAGCCCATTTGGGACTAGCGGGTTCAACTCCTACGAGCAGTACTTC
CDR3 protein: CASSPFGTSGFNSYEQYF
J gene: TRBJ2-7
V gene: TRBV28
clone size: once
D gene: TRBD2

CDR3 DNA: TGCGCCAGCAGCCCCGCTCCCGGGGGTCCACACAATGAGCAGTTCTTC
CDR3 protein: CASSPAPGGPHNEQFF
J gene: TRBJ2-1
V gene: TRBV5-1
clone size: NA
D gene: NA

CDR3 DNA: TGTGCCAGCAGCCGATGGGTGACAGGGATTAGCTCTGGAAACACCATATATTTT
CDR3 protein: CASSRWVTGISSGNTIYF
J gene: TRBJ1-3
V gene: TRBV28
clone size: NA
D gene: TRBD1

CDR3 DNA: TGTGCCAGCAGCTGGGAGCTTTTCGGGGAGCTGTTTTTT
CDR3 protein: CASSWELFGELFF
J gene: TRBJ2-2
V gene: TRBV7-9
clone size: NA
D gene: NA

CDR3 DNA: TGTGCCACCAGCAGAGATATCGGGGACAAGGGCGGCTACACCTTC
CDR3 protein: CATSRDIGDKGGYTF
J gene: TRBJ1-2
V gene: TRBV15
clone size: NA
D gene: NA

CDR3 DNA: TGTGCCAGCAGTGACCCCGGGCAGGGGTCCTACGAGCAGTACTTC
CDR3 protein: CASSDPGQGSYEQYF
J gene: TRBJ2-7
V gene: TRBV2
clone size: NA
D gene: NA

CDR3 DNA: TGTGCCAGCAGTTATAGGAGCTCCTACAATGAGCAGTTCTTC
CDR3 protein: CASSYRSSYNEQFF
J gene: TRBJ2-1
V gene: TRBV6-2/TRBV6-3
clone size: NA
D gene: NA

CDR3 DNA: TGCGCCAGCAGCGCTAGCCTTAGGGAGGGGGAGACCCAGTACTTC
CDR3 protein: CASSASLREGETQYF
J gene: TRBJ2-5
V gene: TRBV5-1
clone size: NA
D gene: TRBD2

CDR3 DNA: TGTGCCAGTAGTGGTGGTCGAGCGGCGCAAGAGACCCAGTACTTC
CDR3 protein: CASSGGRAAQETQYF
J gene: TRBJ2-5
V gene: TRBV19
clone size: NA
D gene: NA

CDR3 DNA: TGTGCCAGCAGCTGGAAAGGGCAGGGGAACACTGAAGCTTTCTTT
CDR3 protein: CASSWKGQGNTEAFF
J gene: TRBJ1-1
V gene: TRBV5-4
clone size: few
D gene: NA

CDR3 DNA: TGTGCCAGCAGCCAAGGTCTCCTAGCGGGAGGGGATGAGCAGTTCTTC
CDR3 protein: CASSQGLLAGGDEQFF
J gene: TRBJ2-1
V gene: TRBV3-1/TRBV3-2
clone size: NA
D gene: TRBD2

CDR3 DNA: TGCGCCAGCAGCGAACAATCCCCGGGACGAAACGAGCAGTACTTC
CDR3 protein: CASSEQSPGRNEQYF
J gene: TRBJ2-7
V gene: TRBV5-1
clone size: NA
D gene: NA

CDR3 DNA: TGTGCCAGTAGTGGGTGGGGGCCGCGTCGAAATCAGCCCCAGCATTTT
CDR3 protein: CASSGWGPRRNQPQHF
J gene: TRBJ1-5
V gene: TRBV19
clone size: NA
D gene: NA

CDR3 DNA: TGTGCCAGCAGCGAAACACTAGCGGGGGTCCATGAGCAGTTCTTC
CDR3 protein: CASSETLAGVHEQFF
J gene: TRBJ2-1
V gene: TRBV4-2
clone size: NA
D gene: TRBD2

CDR3 DNA: TGCGCCACTCAGGCCATTAAGGTATATAGCAATCAGCCCCAGCATTTT
CDR3 protein: CATQAIKVYSNQPQHF
J gene: TRBJ1-5
V gene: TRBV5-1
clone size: NA
D gene: NA

CDR3 DNA: TGTGCCAGCCAGCGTGGCGGCGGGGTAAATCAGCCCCAGCATTTT
CDR3 protein: CASQRGGGVNQPQHF
J gene: TRBJ1-5
V gene: TRBV19
clone size: NA
D gene: NA

CDR3 DNA: TGTGCCAGCAGCTCCGCGGGGGGGCGGACAGATACGCAGTATTTT
CDR3 protein: CASSSAGGRTDTQYF
J gene: TRBJ2-3
V gene: TRBV7-6
clone size: NA
D gene: TRBD2

CDR3 DNA: TGTGCCAGCAGCGTGGGGGGCGGCGCCTACAATGAGCAGTTCTTC
CDR3 protein: CASSVGGGAYNEQFF
J gene: TRBJ2-1
V gene: TRBV9
clone size: NA
D gene: NA

CDR3 DNA: TGTGCCTCACAGGGGGAGAACACTGAAGCTTTCTTT
CDR3 protein: CASQGENTEAFF
J gene: TRBJ1-1
V gene: TRBV6-5
clone size: NA
D gene: TRBD1

CDR3 DNA: TGCAGTGCTAGTTCGGGAAGCGAGCAGTACTTC
CDR3 protein: CSASSGSEQYF
J gene: TRBJ2-7
V gene: TRBV20-1
clone size: NA
D gene: NA

CDR3 DNA: TGTGCCAGCAGGGGACGGATTCTTCAGCCCCAGCATTTT
CDR3 protein: CASRGRILQPQHF
J gene: TRBJ1-5
V gene: TRBV2
clone size: once
D gene: NA

CDR3 DNA: TGTGCCAGCAGCAAGGACAGGGAAAACACTGAAGCTTTCTTT
CDR3 protein: CASSKDRENTEAFF
J gene: TRBJ1-1
V gene: TRBV5-4
clone size: NA
D gene: TRBD1

CDR3 DNA: TGTGCCAGCAGCCTCCTAATGGAGATGTGGGGAGCTTTCTTT
CDR3 protein: CASSLLMEMWGAFF
J gene: TRBJ1-1
V gene: TRBV6-2/TRBV6-3
clone size: NA
D gene: NA

CDR3 DNA: TGCGCCAGCAGCCATCAAGGGGGTTCACCCCTCCACTTT
CDR3 protein: CASSHQGGSPLHF
J gene: TRBJ1-6
V gene: TRBV5-1
clone size: once
D gene: NA

CDR3 DNA: TGCGCCAGCAGCCAAGGTGGACAGGGGGCTAAAAAACTGTTTTTT
CDR3 protein: CASSQGGQGAKKLFF
J gene: TRBJ1-4
V gene: TRBV4-1
clone size: NA
D gene: TRBD1

CDR3 DNA: TGTGCCAGCAGCCTAGGACTAGCGGTCTACAATGAGCAGTTCTTC
CDR3 protein: CASSLGLAVYNEQFF
J gene: TRBJ2-1
V gene: TRBV11-2
clone size: few
D gene: TRBD2

CDR3 DNA: TGTGCCAGCAGCCAAGTAGGAGAGAACACCGGGGAGCTGTTTTTT
CDR3 protein: CASSQVGENTGELFF
J gene: TRBJ2-2
V gene: TRBV3-1/TRBV3-2
clone size: NA
D gene: NA

CDR3 DNA: TGTGCCAGCAGCCCGCTAGCGGGGGGGCTCGATGAGCAGTTCTTC
CDR3 protein: CASSPLAGGLDEQFF
J gene: TRBJ2-1
V gene: TRBV7-8
clone size: NA
D gene: TRBD2

CDR3 DNA: TGTGCCAGCAGCCTCCCGGGGTGCAGGGCAGACTACGAGCAGTACTTC
CDR3 protein: CASSLPGCRADYEQYF
J gene: TRBJ2-7
V gene: TRBV9
clone size: NA
D gene: NA

CDR3 DNA: TGCGCCAGCAGCTTGGTGGGAGGAGGCGGGGAGCAGTTCTTC
CDR3 protein: CASSLVGGGGEQFF
J gene: TRBJ2-1
V gene: TRBV5-1
clone size: few
D gene: NA

CDR3 DNA: TGTGCCAGCAGCGCCGATATTGGACAAGGGTTTTCAACTAATGAAAAACTGTTTTTT
CDR3 protein: CASSADIGQGFSTNEKLFF
J gene: TRBJ1-4
V gene: TRBV5-6
clone size: once
D gene: NA

CDR3 DNA: TGTGCCAGCAGCCAAGGACGGACCAACTATGGCTACACCTTC
CDR3 protein: CASSQGRTNYGYTF
J gene: TRBJ1-2
V gene: TRBV4-2
clone size: NA
D gene: NA